This T cell receptor beta chain originates from a study of tumor-infiltrating lymphocytes in localized non-small cell lung cancer. Notes on the study in general: No T-cell fraction difference was seen between IM1 and IM2 tumors. Higher tumor T cell infiltration than in uninvolved lung was supported by TCRbeta sequencing.

Comment on this clone: Its specificity is not known.

Trimming at V came to 4 bases and at J to 0 bases, leaving 12 bases not matched to a gene. The CDR3 spans 17 residues. Germline V gene lookup returns CDR1 ENHRY and CDR2 SYGVKD. Sequenced by immunoSEQ multiplex PCR; TCRdb stores in-frame clones only, minus some. Seen here are about 14,000 clones, 68% observed once, and the top ten hold 9% to 9.5%. This sequence originates from a human donor with non-small cell lung cancer. V and J are TRBV10-3 and TRBJ2-7; 7 nucleotides agree with TRBD2. The sequencing input was lung tumor tissue. CDR3 in DNA: TGTGCCATCAGTGGCCGGCCAGGCGGGAGAAGCTCCTACGAGCAGTACTTC. It yields the protein CAISGRPGGRSSYEQYF.